The clone carrying this T cell receptor beta chain occurred a few times. The target antigen is unknown. The CDR3 extends over 13 amino acids. Trimming took off 2 bases at V and 0 bases at J, with 8 bases between the two ends. Germline V gene lookup returns CDR1 SQVTM and CDR2 ANQGSEA. The sample is drawn from a study of post-analysis software for immune sequencing data. Study-wide findings and caveats: Controls showed lower frequencies than patients for roughly five TRBV segments, and TRBV5-6, TRBV5-1 and TRBV20-1 were among these.

Included in the TCR beta cDNA libraries were unique molecular identifiers. MiXCR, run by TCRdb on the PCR reads, gives a single entry per CDR3 protein. The sample holds 650,000 to 850,000 distinct CDR3 sequences; approximately 53% are singletons and the top ten take roughly 4.4%. This clonotype was obtained from a girl aged 5 to 17 with multiple sclerosis. Sequencing was done on a sample of blood. V and J are TRBV29-1 and TRBJ2-7; no clear D gene. Here the CDR3 DNA reads TGCAGCGTTGAATCTGACAACTCCTACGAGCAGTACTTC. Encoded protein: CSVESDNSYEQYF.